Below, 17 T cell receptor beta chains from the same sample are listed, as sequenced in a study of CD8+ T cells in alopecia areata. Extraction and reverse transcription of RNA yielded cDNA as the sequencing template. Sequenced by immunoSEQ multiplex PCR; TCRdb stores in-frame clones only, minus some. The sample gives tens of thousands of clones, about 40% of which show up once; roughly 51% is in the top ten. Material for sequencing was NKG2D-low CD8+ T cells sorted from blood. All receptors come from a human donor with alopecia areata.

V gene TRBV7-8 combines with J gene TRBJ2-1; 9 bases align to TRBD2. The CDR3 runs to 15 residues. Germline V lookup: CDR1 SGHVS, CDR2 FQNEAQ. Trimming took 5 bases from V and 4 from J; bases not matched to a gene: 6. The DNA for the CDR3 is TGTGCCAGCAGCCGCGAGCGGGGGGCTTACAATGAGCAGTTCTTC. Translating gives CASSRERGAYNEQFF.

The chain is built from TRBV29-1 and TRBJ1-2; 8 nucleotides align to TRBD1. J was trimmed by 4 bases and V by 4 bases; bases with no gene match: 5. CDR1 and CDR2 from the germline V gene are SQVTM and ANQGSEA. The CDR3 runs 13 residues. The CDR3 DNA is TGCAGCGTTGGTACAGGGGGGGTCTATGGCTACACCTTC. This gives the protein CSVGTGGVYGYTF.

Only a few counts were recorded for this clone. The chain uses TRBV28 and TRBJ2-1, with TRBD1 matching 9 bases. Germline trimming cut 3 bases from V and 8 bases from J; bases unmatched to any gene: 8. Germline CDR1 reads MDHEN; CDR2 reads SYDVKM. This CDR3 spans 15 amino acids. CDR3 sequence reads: CASSFFVGQGDEQFF. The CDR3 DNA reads TGTGCCAGCAGTTTTTTCGTGGGACAGGGCGATGAGCAGTTCTTC.

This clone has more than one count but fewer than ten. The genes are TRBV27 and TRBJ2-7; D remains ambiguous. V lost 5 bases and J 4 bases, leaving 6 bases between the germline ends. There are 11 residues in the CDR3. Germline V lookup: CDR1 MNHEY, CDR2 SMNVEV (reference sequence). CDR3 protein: CASSSGYEQYF. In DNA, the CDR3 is TGTGCCAGCAGTAGTGGGTACGAGCAGTACTTC.

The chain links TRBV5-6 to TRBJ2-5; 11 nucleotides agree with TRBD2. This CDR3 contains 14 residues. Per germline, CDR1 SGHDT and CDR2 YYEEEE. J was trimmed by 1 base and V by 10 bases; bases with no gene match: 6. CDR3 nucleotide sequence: TGTGCCTGCGAGACTAGCGGGACCCAAGAGACCCAGTACTTC. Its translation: CACETSGTQETQYF.

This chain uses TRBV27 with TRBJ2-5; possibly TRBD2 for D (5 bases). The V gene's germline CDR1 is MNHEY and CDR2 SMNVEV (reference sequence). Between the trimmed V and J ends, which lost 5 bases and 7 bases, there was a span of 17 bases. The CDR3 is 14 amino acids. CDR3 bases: TGTGCCAGCAGTATCTCCTCCGGGGTCGTGACCCAGTACTTC. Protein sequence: CASSISSGVVTQYF.

The CDR3 DNA is TGTGCCTGGAGTGTAGGCAGGGGGCGTTATGAGCAGTTCTTC. Amino acids: CAWSVGRGRYEQFF. The genes are TRBV30 and TRBJ2-1, with 8 bases fitting TRBD1. The CDR3 covers 14 residues. Germline CDR1 GTSNPN, CDR2 SVGIG (reference sequence). V trimming: 0 bases; J trimming: 8 bases; junction bases outside the gene matches: 6.

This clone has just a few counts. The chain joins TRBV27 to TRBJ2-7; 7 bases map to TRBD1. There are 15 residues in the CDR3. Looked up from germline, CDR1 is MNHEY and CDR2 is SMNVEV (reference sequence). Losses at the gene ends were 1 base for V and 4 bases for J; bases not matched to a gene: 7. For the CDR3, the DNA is TGTGCCAGCAGTTTATTACCCGGGACAGTTTACGAGCAGTACTTC. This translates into CASSLLPGTVYEQYF.

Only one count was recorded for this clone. The CDR3 DNA is TGCAGCCCTGGAGAGGGGGCGAGGGGAAACACCATATATTTT. Encoded protein: CSPGEGARGNTIYF. The V and J genes are TRBV29-1 and TRBJ1-3, with 7 bases aligning to TRBD1. Trimming took 8 bases from V and 4 from J; bases not matched to a gene: 11. This CDR3 comprises 14 residues. The germline gives CDR1 SQVTM, CDR2 ANQGSEA.

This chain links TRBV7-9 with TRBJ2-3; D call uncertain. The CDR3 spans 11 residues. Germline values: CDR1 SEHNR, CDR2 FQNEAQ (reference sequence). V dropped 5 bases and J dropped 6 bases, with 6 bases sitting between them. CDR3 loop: CASSVSDTQYF. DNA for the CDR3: TGTGCCAGCAGCGTCTCGGATACGCAGTATTTT.

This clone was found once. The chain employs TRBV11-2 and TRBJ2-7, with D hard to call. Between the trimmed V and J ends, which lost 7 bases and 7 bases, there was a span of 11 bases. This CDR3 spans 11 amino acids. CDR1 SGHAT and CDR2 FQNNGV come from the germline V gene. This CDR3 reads CASKLGNEQYF. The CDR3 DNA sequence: TGTGCCAGCAAGTTAGGGAATGAGCAGTACTTC.

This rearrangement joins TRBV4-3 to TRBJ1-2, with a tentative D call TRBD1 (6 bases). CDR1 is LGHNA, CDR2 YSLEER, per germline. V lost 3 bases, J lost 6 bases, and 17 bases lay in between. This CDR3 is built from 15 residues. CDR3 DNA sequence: TGCGCCAGCAGCCAGGTCGTGAAGGGGGGGAATGGCTACACCTTC. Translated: CASSQVVKGGNGYTF.

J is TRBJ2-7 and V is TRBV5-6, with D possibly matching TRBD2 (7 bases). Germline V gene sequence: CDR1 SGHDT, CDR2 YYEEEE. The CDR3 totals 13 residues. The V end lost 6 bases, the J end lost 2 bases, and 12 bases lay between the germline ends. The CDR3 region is CASTTGRAYEQYF. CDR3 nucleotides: TGTGCCAGCACAACAGGGAGGGCCTACGAGCAGTACTTC.

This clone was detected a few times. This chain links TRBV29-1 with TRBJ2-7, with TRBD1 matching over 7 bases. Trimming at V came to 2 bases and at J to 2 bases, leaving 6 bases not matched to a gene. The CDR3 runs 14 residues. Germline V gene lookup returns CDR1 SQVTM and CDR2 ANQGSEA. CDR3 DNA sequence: TGCAGCGTTGAATCGTGGGACAGCCCCTACGAGCAGTACTTC. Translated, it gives CSVESWDSPYEQYF.

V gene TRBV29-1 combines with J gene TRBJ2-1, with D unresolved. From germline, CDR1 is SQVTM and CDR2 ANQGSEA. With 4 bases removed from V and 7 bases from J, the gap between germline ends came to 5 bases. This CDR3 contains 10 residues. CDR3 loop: CSVVGNEQFF. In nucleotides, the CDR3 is TGCAGCGTTGTTGGGAATGAGCAGTTCTTC.

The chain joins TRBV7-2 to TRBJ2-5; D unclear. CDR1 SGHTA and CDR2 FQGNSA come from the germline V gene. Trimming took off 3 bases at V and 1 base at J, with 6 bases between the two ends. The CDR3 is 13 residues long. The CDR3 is CASSLNFQETQYF. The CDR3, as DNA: TGTGCCAGCAGCTTGAACTTCCAAGAGACCCAGTACTTC.

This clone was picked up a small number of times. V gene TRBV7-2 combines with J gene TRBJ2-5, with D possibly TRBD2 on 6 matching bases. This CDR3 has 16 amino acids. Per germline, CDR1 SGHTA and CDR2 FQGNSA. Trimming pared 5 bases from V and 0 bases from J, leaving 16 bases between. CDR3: CASSQTEGLYQETQYF. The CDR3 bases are TGTGCCAGCAGCCAGACGGAGGGGTTGTACCAAGAGACCCAGTACTTC.